A selection of T cell receptor beta chains follows, all from one sample in a study of CD8 T cells in Susac syndrome. MiXCR, applied by TCRdb to the immunoSEQ multiplex PCR reads, yields one record per CDR3 protein. Of about 210,000 distinct CDR3 sequences listed, about 95% are singletons. The sequenced material came from CD4+ T cells from PBMCs. The receptors were gathered from a human donor with multiple sclerosis. CDR3s include the opening cysteine and the closing phenylalanine or tryptophan. Fields, in order: V gene, D gene, J gene, clone size, CDR3 DNA, CDR3 protein. D genes are given only for firm matches. A row's size may be missing; if present it is once, few, many or a size class.

V gene: TRBV7-9
D gene: -
J gene: TRBJ2-7
clone size: -
CDR3 DNA: TGTGCCAGCAGCCCTCCGGGACGAACCACATACGAGCAGTACTTC
CDR3 protein: CASSPPGRTTYEQYF

V gene: TRBV5-1
D gene: -
J gene: TRBJ1-1
clone size: -
CDR3 DNA: TGCGCCAGCAGCTTGGAAGAGGTCAAAACTGAAGCTTTCTTT
CDR3 protein: CASSLEEVKTEAFF

V gene: TRBV5-6
D gene: TRBD2
J gene: TRBJ2-5
clone size: few
CDR3 DNA: TGTGCCAGCAGCCGGGGACTAGCGGGGGAAGAGACCCAGTACTTC
CDR3 protein: CASSRGLAGEETQYF

V gene: TRBV12-3/TRBV12-4
D gene: -
J gene: TRBJ2-1
clone size: -
CDR3 DNA: TGTGCCACCAAAGAGGGGCCTGGGAGAGAGCAGTTCTTC
CDR3 protein: CATKEGPGREQFF

V gene: TRBV12-3/TRBV12-4
D gene: TRBD2
J gene: TRBJ2-3
clone size: -
CDR3 DNA: TGTGCCAGCAGTCCTTCTTGGGAGGGCAGGGTGTATTTT
CDR3 protein: CASSPSWEGRVYF

V gene: TRBV12-3/TRBV12-4
D gene: -
J gene: TRBJ2-6
clone size: -
CDR3 DNA: TGTGCCAGCAGTTTAGCAGTCAGCTCTGGGGCCAACGTCCTGACTTTC
CDR3 protein: CASSLAVSSGANVLTF

V gene: TRBV20-1
D gene: -
J gene: TRBJ1-5
clone size: once
CDR3 DNA: TGCAGTGCTAGCAGGGACACCAATCAGCCCCAGCATTTT
CDR3 protein: CSASRDTNQPQHF

V gene: TRBV29-1
D gene: TRBD2
J gene: TRBJ2-1
clone size: -
CDR3 DNA: TGCAGCGTTGAAGAGGGTGGGCCGGGACTAGCTTTTGAGCAGTTCTTC
CDR3 protein: CSVEEGGPGLAFEQFF

V gene: TRBV27
D gene: -
J gene: TRBJ1-1
clone size: -
CDR3 DNA: TGTGCCAGCAGCTTCAGGGGATACACTGAAGCTTTCTTT
CDR3 protein: CASSFRGYTEAFF

V gene: TRBV12-3/TRBV12-4
D gene: TRBD2
J gene: TRBJ2-5
clone size: -
CDR3 DNA: TGTGCCAGCACCCAACACGGGGAGGGAGAGACCCAGTACTTC
CDR3 protein: CASTQHGEGETQYF

V gene: TRBV7-3
D gene: -
J gene: TRBJ1-6
clone size: once
CDR3 DNA: TGTGCCAGCAGTGCTACAGGAAGAGTTCCGCCCCTCCACTTT
CDR3 protein: CASSATGRVPPLHF

V gene: TRBV4-2
D gene: -
J gene: TRBJ2-5
clone size: -
CDR3 DNA: TGTGCCAGCAGCCAAGATTCCACCAGGGGCGGAGAGACCCAGTACTTC
CDR3 protein: CASSQDSTRGGETQYF

V gene: TRBV7-9
D gene: -
J gene: TRBJ1-2
clone size: -
CDR3 DNA: TGTGCCAGCAGCCCTTCTGCAGGGCCTAACTATGGCTACACCTTC
CDR3 protein: CASSPSAGPNYGYTF

V gene: TRBV20-1
D gene: -
J gene: TRBJ2-7
clone size: -
CDR3 DNA: TGCAGTGCCGCCTCGCAGACGGGGCAGTACTTC
CDR3 protein: CSAASQTGQYF

V gene: TRBV9
D gene: -
J gene: TRBJ2-6
clone size: few
CDR3 DNA: TGTGCCAGCTCTACCCCTGGGGCCAACGTCCTGACTTTC
CDR3 protein: CASSTPGANVLTF

V gene: TRBV9
D gene: -
J gene: TRBJ1-3
clone size: -
CDR3 DNA: TGTGCCAGCAGCGTAGCAGGGGCTGGAAACACCATATATTTT
CDR3 protein: CASSVAGAGNTIYF

V gene: TRBV5-6
D gene: -
J gene: TRBJ2-7
clone size: -
CDR3 DNA: TGTGCCAGCAGCTTCTCCCGATTATACGAGCAGTACTTC
CDR3 protein: CASSFSRLYEQYF

V gene: TRBV20-1
D gene: -
J gene: TRBJ2-2
clone size: -
CDR3 DNA: TGCAGTGCTAGAATGAATAGCGAGACCGGGGAGCTGTTTTTT
CDR3 protein: CSARMNSETGELFF

V gene: TRBV5-1
D gene: -
J gene: TRBJ2-3
clone size: -
CDR3 DNA: TGCGCCAGCAGCCCCGAACGAAGGGATACGCAGTATTTT
CDR3 protein: CASSPERRDTQYF

V gene: TRBV28
D gene: -
J gene: TRBJ2-7
clone size: -
CDR3 DNA: TGTGCCGGGGGGACAGCGAGCTCCTACGAGCAGTACTTC
CDR3 protein: CAGGTASSYEQYF

V gene: TRBV29-1
D gene: -
J gene: TRBJ2-7
clone size: -
CDR3 DNA: TGCAGCGGAAAGGGCCCAGGGATCTACGAGCAGTACTTC
CDR3 protein: CSGKGPGIYEQYF

V gene: TRBV7-2
D gene: -
J gene: TRBJ2-1
clone size: -
CDR3 DNA: TGTGCCAGCAGCTTAGGTCCTTACGATGAGCAGTTCTTC
CDR3 protein: CASSLGPYDEQFF

V gene: TRBV29-1
D gene: -
J gene: TRBJ2-7
clone size: -
CDR3 DNA: TGCAGCGTTCGTCTTCCCTACGAGCAGTACTTC
CDR3 protein: CSVRLPYEQYF

V gene: TRBV20-1
D gene: TRBD2
J gene: TRBJ2-3
clone size: -
CDR3 DNA: TGCAGTGTCAGACAGGAGGTAGCGGGACTAATCTCACCGGGGGATACGCAGTATTTT
CDR3 protein: CSVRQEVAGLISPGDTQYF

V gene: TRBV2
D gene: TRBD1
J gene: TRBJ2-6
clone size: -
CDR3 DNA: TGTGCCAGCAGCGGACAGGGGGCGGTTGGGGCCAACGTCCTGACTTTC
CDR3 protein: CASSGQGAVGANVLTF

V gene: TRBV7-9
D gene: -
J gene: TRBJ1-5
clone size: -
CDR3 DNA: TGTGCCAGCAGCTTAGAAGGCGAGGAGCATTTT
CDR3 protein: CASSLEGEEHF

V gene: TRBV30
D gene: -
J gene: TRBJ2-7
clone size: -
CDR3 DNA: TGTGCCTGGAGACAGGGCTACGAGCAGTACTTC
CDR3 protein: CAWRQGYEQYF